The source of this TCR beta chain is a study of blood T cell repertoires in COVID-19. The table came from immunoSEQ multiplex PCR; TCRdb's copy has only in-frame clones and leaves some out. The profile shows about 57,000 clones, more than 80% of them singletons. Trimming left V 4 bases short and J 5 bases short, with 8 bases between. CDR3 length: 13 amino acids. Participant-reported clinical history was the basis for cohort assignment. This sequence was found in a woman between 40 and 55 years old with acute COVID-19. V gene TRBV12-3 or TRBV12-4 combines with J gene TRBJ1-4; tentative D call: TRBD1 (6 bases). Sequencing was performed on PBMCs or T cells enriched from blood (not recorded which). CDR3 bases: TGTGCCAGCAGTTACGGACAGAATGAAAAACTGTTTTTT. It codes for CASSYGQNEKLFF.